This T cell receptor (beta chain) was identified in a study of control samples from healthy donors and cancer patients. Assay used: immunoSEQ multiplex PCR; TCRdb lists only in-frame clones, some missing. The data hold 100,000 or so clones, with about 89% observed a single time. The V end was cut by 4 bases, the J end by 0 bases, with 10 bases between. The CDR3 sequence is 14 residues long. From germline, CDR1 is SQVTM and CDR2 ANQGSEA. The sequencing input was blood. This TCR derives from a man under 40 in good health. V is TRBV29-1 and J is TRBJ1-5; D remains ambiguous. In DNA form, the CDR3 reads TGCAGCGTTGTAGGCCGAATTAGCAATCAGCCCCAGCATTTT. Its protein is CSVVGRISNQPQHF.